The 18 T cell receptor beta chains given below trace back to one sample, sequenced in a study of blood T cell repertoires in COVID-19. Profiling relied on immunoSEQ multiplex PCR, and the TCRdb table lists in-frame clones only, not all of them. The data hold about 81,000 clones, with approximately 84% observed a single time. Sequenced sample: peripheral blood. Receptor source: a human donor in a cohort sampled during active COVID-19.

The CDR3 sequence: CASSGRLAGSYNEQFF. Written as DNA, the CDR3 is TGTGCCAGCAGCGGCCGCTTAGCGGGATCATACAATGAGCAGTTCTTC. The genes are TRBV5-8 and TRBJ2-1; TRBD2 agrees at 8 bases. CDR1 SGHTS and CDR2 YDEGEE come from the germline V gene. The CDR3 extends over 16 amino acids. V was pared by 4 bases and J by 4 bases, with 10 bases of the junction left unmatched.

This chain uses TRBV7-8 with TRBJ1-2; D is perhaps TRBD1 (6 bases). CDR1 SGHVS and CDR2 FQNEAQ come from the germline V gene. Deletions cut 4 bases from V and 7 bases from J, with 16 bases between. The CDR3 has 14 amino acids. For the CDR3, the DNA is TGTGCCAGCAGCTCAGTCGAACAGGGTCCTGGCTACACCTTC. Residues: CASSSVEQGPGYTF.

The rearrangement joins TRBV7-8 to TRBJ2-3; TRBD2 matches 7 bases. This CDR3 has 19 residues. The V gene's germline CDR1 is SGHVS and CDR2 FQNEAQ. Trimming cost V 4 bases and J 2 bases; bases outside gene matches: 18. CDR3 nucleotide sequence: TGTGCCAGCAGCTCCTGGGCATGGGCGGGGGAAACACACACAGATACGCAGTATTTT. Its translation is CASSSWAWAGETHTDTQYF.

The chain is built from TRBV6-5 and TRBJ1-1; no reliable D call. The V and J ends lost 7 bases and 1 base respectively, with 10 bases between them. This CDR3 has 13 amino acids. Germline values: CDR1 MNHEY, CDR2 SVGAGI. CDR3 bases: TGTGCCAGCACCCCACAGACGAACACTGAAGCTTTCTTT. Translation gives CASTPQTNTEAFF.

The chain is built from TRBV9 and TRBJ1-1; D gene uncertain. This CDR3 is built from 14 residues. CDR1 and CDR2 (germline): SGDLS, YYNGEE. Between the trimmed V and J ends, which lost 5 bases and 1 base, there was a span of 12 bases. The CDR3 bases are TGTGCCAGCAGTTTGGGAGATAAGAACACTGAAGCTTTCTTT. Amino acids: CASSLGDKNTEAFF.

The J gene is TRBJ1-2, the V gene TRBV6-2 or TRBV6-3; D is perhaps TRBD1 (5 bases). Germline-derived CDR1 and CDR2 are MNHEY and SVGEGT. This CDR3 region has 14 residues. The V and J ends lost 5 bases and 11 bases respectively, with 21 bases between them. The CDR3 sequence: CASSRPGEGIGYTF. The CDR3 bases are TGTGCCAGCAGTAGACCGGGAGAGGGGATCGGGTACACCTTC.

This chain connects TRBV6-5 to TRBJ1-2, with TRBD1 as a possible D gene (6 bases). The CDR3 is 15 residues long. Germline values: CDR1 MNHEY, CDR2 SVGAGI. Deletions cut 0 bases from V and 2 bases from J, with 10 bases between. CDR3 DNA: TGTGCCAGCAGTTACTCGACAGGCCCCAACTATGGCTACACCTTC. Translating gives CASSYSTGPNYGYTF.

The CDR3 region has the DNA TGTGCCAGCAGCCTCAGGGGGCGCAACTATGGCTACACCTTC. Residues: CASSLRGRNYGYTF. The chain is built from TRBV14 and TRBJ1-2, with TRBD1 matching 8 bases. The V gene end was trimmed by 4 bases and the J gene end by 2 bases; junction bases not matched to a gene: 3. The CDR3 has 14 amino acids. Germline CDR1 is SGHDN and CDR2 is FVKESK.

The genes are TRBV6-5 and TRBJ2-7; TRBD1 might be the D (6 bases). The germline V gene encodes CDR1 MNHEY and CDR2 SVGAGI. The V and J ends lost 6 bases and 3 bases respectively, with 18 bases between them. The CDR3 extends over 15 amino acids. CDR3 sequence: CASRGGRGGFYEQYF. The CDR3 coding sequence is TGTGCCAGCAGAGGAGGACGAGGGGGATTCTACGAGCAGTACTTC.

The chain links TRBV7-8 to TRBJ2-7, with 8 bases lining up with TRBD1. Trimming took 5 bases from V and 3 from J; bases not matched to a gene: 12. There are 16 residues in the CDR3. In germline, CDR1 is SGHVS, CDR2 FQNEAQ. The CDR3 coding sequence is TGTGCCAGCAGCCTCCAGGGGGCAGGGATGTTCTACGAGCAGTACTTC. It encodes CASSLQGAGMFYEQYF.

The chain employs TRBV12-3 or TRBV12-4 and TRBJ1-2, with D possibly matching TRBD1 (5 bases). Trimming cost V 4 bases and J 8 bases, with 14 bases left between them. CDR3 length: 13 amino acids. CDR3 nucleotides: TGTGCCAGCAGTTCCAGGGAGGTTGGCGGCTACACCTTC. Translation: CASSSREVGGYTF.

This chain connects TRBV9 to TRBJ2-3, with 9 bases lining up with TRBD2. The germline CDR1 and CDR2 sequences are SGDLS and YYNGEE. CDR3 length: 16 amino acids. Trimming cost V 4 bases and J 8 bases; bases outside gene matches: 14. The CDR3: CASSQDLAGQLVTQYF. The CDR3 region has the DNA TGTGCCAGCAGCCAGGATCTAGCGGGGCAATTGGTTACGCAGTATTTT.

This rearrangement joins TRBV11-2 to TRBJ2-7, with D perhaps TRBD2 (6 bases). Germline CDR1 SGHAT, CDR2 FQNNGV. Trimming pared 5 bases from V and 3 bases from J, leaving 11 bases between. The CDR3 contains 13 residues. The CDR3 reads CASSRGTDYEQYF. DNA of the CDR3: TGTGCCAGCAGCCGCGGGACGGACTACGAGCAGTACTTC. Using reference TRBV11-2 and TRBJ2-7 for the parts outside the CDR3, the full variable domain is EAGVAQSPRYKIIEKRQSVAFWCNPISGHATLYWYQQILGQGPKLLIQFQNNGVVDDSQLPKDRFSAERLKGVDSTLKIQPAKLEDSAVYLCASSRGTDYEQYFGPGTRLTVT.

The rearrangement joins TRBV7-8 to TRBJ1-4; D ambiguous. The germline V gene encodes CDR1 SGHVS and CDR2 FQNEAQ. V was trimmed by 5 bases and J by 7 bases, leaving 11 bases between them. There are 13 residues in the CDR3. CDR3 loop: CASSPDLSEKLFF. In DNA, the CDR3 is TGTGCCAGCAGCCCAGATTTGTCTGAAAAACTGTTTTTT.

This clone was picked up a small number of times. The V call is TRBV15, the J call TRBJ1-1; no clear D gene. This CDR3 region has 14 residues. V dropped 0 bases and J dropped 7 bases, with 12 bases sitting between them. Germline-derived CDR1 and CDR2 are LNHNV and YYDKDF (reference sequence). Written as DNA, the CDR3 is TGTGCCACCAGCAGAGAATGGAGTCTAGGTGAAGCTTTCTTT. Its protein product is CATSREWSLGEAFF.

V gene TRBV7-2 combines with J gene TRBJ1-1; 10 bases are shared with TRBD1. The germline CDR1 and CDR2 sequences are SGHTA and FQGNSA. The CDR3 totals 14 residues. V shed 5 bases and J 4 bases; nucleotides not matched to a gene: 4. CDR3 nucleotides: TGTGCCAGCAGCCCCAGGACAGGGGGCACTGAAGCTTTCTTT. Protein sequence: CASSPRTGGTEAFF.

This clone was seen just once. V gene TRBV7-8 combines with J gene TRBJ1-1, with D perhaps TRBD1 (6 bases). The CDR3 sequence is 14 residues long. V was shortened by 3 bases and J by 4 bases, with 12 bases between the two germline ends. Germline CDR1 and CDR2: SGHVS and FQNEAQ. CDR3 nucleotides: TGTGCCAGCAGCTTGGGGGCGGGGGGCACTGAAGCTTTCTTT. It encodes CASSLGAGGTEAFF.

The rearrangement joins TRBV27 to TRBJ1-6; D may be TRBD1 (6 bases). V lost 3 bases and J lost 10, with 13 bases in between. CDR3 length: 14 amino acids. Per the germline V gene, CDR1 is MNHEY and CDR2 is SMNVEV (reference sequence). CDR3 loop: CASSFGARGSPLHF. CDR3 sequence (DNA): TGTGCCAGCAGTTTCGGGGCCAGGGGATCACCCCTCCACTTT.